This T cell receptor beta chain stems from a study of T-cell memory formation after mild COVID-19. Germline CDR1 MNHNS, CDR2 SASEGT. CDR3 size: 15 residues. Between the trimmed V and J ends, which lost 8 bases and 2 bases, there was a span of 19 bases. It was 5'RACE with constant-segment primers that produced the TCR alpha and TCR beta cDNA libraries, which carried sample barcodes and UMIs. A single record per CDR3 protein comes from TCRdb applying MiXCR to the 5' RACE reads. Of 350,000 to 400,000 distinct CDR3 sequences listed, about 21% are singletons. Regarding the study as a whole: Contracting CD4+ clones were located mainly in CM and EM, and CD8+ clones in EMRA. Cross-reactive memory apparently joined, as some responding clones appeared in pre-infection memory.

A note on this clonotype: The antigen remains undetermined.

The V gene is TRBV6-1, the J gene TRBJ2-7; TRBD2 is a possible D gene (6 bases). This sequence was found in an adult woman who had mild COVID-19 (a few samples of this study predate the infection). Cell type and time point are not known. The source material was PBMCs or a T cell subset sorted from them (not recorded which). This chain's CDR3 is CASAAGSGSPYEQYF. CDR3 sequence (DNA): TGTGCCAGCGCCGCGGGGAGTGGTTCTCCCTACGAGCAGTACTTC.